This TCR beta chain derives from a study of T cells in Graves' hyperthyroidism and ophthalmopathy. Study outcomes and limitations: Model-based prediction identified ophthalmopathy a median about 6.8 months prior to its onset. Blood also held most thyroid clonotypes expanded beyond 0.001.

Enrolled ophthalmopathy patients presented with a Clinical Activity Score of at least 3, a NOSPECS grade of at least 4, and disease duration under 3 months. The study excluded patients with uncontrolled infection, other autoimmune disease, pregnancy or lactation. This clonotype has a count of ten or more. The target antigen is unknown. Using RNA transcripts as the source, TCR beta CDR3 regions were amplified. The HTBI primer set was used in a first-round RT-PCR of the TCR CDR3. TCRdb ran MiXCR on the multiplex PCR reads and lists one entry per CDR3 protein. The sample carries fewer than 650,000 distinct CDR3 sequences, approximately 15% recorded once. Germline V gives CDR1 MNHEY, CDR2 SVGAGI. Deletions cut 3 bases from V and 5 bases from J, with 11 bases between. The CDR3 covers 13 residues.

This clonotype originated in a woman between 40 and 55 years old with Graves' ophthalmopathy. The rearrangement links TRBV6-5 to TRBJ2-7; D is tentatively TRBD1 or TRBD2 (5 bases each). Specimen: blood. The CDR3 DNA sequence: TGTGCCAGCAGTTATGATTGGGGGAACGAGCAGTACTTC. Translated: CASSYDWGNEQYF.